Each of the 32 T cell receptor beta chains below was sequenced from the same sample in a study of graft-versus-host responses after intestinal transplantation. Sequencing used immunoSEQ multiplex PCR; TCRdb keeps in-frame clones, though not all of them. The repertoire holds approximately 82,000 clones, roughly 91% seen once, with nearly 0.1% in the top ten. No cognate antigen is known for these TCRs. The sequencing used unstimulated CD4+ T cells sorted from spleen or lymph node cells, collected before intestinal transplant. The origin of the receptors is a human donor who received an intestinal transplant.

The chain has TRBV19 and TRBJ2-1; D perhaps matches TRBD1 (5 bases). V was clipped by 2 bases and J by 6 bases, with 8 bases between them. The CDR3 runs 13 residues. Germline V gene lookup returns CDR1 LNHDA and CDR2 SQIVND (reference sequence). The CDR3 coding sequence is TGTGCCAGTAGTATAAACAGGTTCAATGAGCAGTTCTTC. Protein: CASSINRFNEQFF.

The CDR3, as DNA: TGCGCCAGCAGCTTGACAGCCCAACTCACTGAAGCTTTCTTT. It yields the protein CASSLTAQLTEAFF. The rearrangement uses TRBV5-1 and TRBJ1-1; D gene ambiguous. The CDR3 is 14 amino acids. Germline loops: CDR1 SGHRS, CDR2 YFSETQ. V gave up 1 base and J gave up 4 bases, with 11 bases separating them.

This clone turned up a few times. CDR3 in DNA: TGTGCCAGCGGGACAGGCAATTCACCCCTCCACTTT. Translated: CASGTGNSPLHF. This chain connects TRBV27 to TRBJ1-6; 8 bases align to TRBD1. The CDR3 spans 12 residues. Germline V gene lookup returns CDR1 MNHEY and CDR2 SMNVEV (reference sequence). V dropped 8 bases and J dropped 7; count of bases not matched to a gene: 1.

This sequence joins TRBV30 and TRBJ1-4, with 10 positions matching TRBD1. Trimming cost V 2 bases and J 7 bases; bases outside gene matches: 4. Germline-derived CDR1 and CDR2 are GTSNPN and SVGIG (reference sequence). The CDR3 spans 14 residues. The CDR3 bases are TGTGCCTGGAGTTACCGGGACAGGGGTGAAAAACTGTTTTTT. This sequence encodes CAWSYRDRGEKLFF. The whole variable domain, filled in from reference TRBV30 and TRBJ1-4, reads SQTIHQWPATLVQPVGSPLSLECTVEGTSNPNLYWYRQAAGRGLQLLFYSVGIGQISSEVPQNLSASRPQDRQFILSSKKLLLSDSGFYLCAWSYRDRGEKLFFGSGTQLSVL.

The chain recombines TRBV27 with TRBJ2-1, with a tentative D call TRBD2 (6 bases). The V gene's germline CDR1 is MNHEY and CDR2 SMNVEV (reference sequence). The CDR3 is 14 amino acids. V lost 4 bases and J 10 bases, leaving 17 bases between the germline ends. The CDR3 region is CASSWGRGSGEQFF. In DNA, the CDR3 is TGTGCCAGCAGTTGGGGTCGGGGGTCCGGGGAGCAGTTCTTC.

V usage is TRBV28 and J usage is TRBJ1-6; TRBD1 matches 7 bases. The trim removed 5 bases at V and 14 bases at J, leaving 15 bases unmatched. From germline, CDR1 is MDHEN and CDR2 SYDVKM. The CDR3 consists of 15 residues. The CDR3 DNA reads TGTGCCAGCAGTCTACCAGAGGCGGGGCAGGGGGCCCTCCACTTT. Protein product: CASSLPEAGQGALHF.

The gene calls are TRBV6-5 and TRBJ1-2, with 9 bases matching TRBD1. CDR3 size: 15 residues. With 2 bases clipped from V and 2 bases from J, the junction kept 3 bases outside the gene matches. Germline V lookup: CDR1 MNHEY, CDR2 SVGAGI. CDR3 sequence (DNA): TGTGCCAGCAGTTACGGGGACAGGGCCAACTATGGCTACACCTTC. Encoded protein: CASSYGDRANYGYTF.

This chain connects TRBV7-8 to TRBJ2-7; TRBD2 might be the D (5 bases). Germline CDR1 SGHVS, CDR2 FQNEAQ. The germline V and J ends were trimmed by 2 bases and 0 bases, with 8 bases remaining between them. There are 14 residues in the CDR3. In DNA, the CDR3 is TGTGCCAGCAGCTTACCGGGGAGCTCCTACGAGCAGTACTTC. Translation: CASSLPGSSYEQYF.

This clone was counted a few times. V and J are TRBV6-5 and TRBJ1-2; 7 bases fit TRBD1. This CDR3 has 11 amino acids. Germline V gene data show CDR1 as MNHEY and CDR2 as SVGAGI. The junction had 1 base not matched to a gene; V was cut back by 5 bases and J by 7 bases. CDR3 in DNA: TGTGCCAGCAGTAGGGGGCTTGGCTACACCTTC. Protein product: CASSRGLGYTF.

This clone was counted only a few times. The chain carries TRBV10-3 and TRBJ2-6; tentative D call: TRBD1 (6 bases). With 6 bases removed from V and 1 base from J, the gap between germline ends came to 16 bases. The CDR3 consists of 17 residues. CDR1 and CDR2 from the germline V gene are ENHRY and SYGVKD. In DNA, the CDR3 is TGTGCCATCAGGACAGGAGGCCCGCGGTCTGGGGCCAACGTCCTGACTTTC. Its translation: CAIRTGGPRSGANVLTF.

This chain's CDR3 is CASRRDRNTGELFF. Written as DNA, the CDR3 is TGTGCCAGCAGACGGGACAGAAACACCGGGGAGCTGTTTTTT. The chain has TRBV6-5 and TRBJ2-2, with 7 positions matching TRBD1. V lost 6 bases, J lost 2 bases, and 3 bases stayed unmatched. The CDR3 is made up of 14 amino acids. The V gene's germline CDR1 is MNHEY and CDR2 SVGAGI.

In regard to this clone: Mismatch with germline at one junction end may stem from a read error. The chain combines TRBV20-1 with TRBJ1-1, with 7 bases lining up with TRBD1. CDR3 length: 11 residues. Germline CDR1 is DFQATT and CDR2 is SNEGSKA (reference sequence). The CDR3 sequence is CQLQGDTEAFF. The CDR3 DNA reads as TGTCAACTTCAGGGGGACACTGAAGCTTTCTTT.

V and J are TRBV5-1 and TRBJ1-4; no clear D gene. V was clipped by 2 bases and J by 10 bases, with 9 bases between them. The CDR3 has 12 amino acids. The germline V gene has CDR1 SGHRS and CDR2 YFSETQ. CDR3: CASSFLEGKLFF. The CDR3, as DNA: TGCGCCAGCAGCTTCCTGGAGGGAAAACTGTTTTTT.

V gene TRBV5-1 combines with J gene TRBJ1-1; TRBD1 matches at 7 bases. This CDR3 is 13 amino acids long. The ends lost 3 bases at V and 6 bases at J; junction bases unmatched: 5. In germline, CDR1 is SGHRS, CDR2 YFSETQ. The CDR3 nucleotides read TGCGCCAGCAGCTACGGACAGGCAGCTGAAGCTTTCTTT. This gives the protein CASSYGQAAEAFF.

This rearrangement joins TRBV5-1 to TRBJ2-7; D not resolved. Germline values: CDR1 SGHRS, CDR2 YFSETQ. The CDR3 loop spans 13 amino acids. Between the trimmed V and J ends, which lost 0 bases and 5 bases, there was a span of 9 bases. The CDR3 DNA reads TGCGCCAGCAGCTTGGACAGCCTGAACGAGCAGTACTTC. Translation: CASSLDSLNEQYF.

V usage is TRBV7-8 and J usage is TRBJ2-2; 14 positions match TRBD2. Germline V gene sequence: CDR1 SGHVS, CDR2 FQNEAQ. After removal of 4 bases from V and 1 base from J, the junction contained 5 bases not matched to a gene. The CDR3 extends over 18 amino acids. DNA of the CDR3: TGTGCCAGCAGCTCCCCCGGGACTAGCGGGGGGAACACCGGGGAGCTGTTTTTT. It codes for CASSSPGTSGGNTGELFF.

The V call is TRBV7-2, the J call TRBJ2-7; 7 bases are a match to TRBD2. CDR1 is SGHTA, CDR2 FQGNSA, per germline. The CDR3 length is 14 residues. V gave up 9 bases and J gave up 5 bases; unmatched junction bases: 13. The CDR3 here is CARYSGLVDHEQYF. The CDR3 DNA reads TGTGCCAGGTACTCAGGACTAGTTGATCACGAGCAGTACTTC.

Here the CDR3 DNA reads TGTGCCAGCAGTTACTCGAGTGTCTCTGGAAACACCATATATTTT. Its protein product is CASSYSSVSGNTIYF. J is TRBJ1-3 and V is TRBV6-5; the D is unclear. This CDR3 comprises 15 residues. The germline V gene has CDR1 MNHEY and CDR2 SVGAGI. Trimming left V 0 bases short and J 0 bases short, with 6 bases between.

This chain's CDR3 is CAISAAEGKGQNTIYF. The CDR3 region has the DNA TGTGCCATCAGTGCAGCGGAGGGTAAAGGGCAGAACACCATATATTTT. The V gene is TRBV10-3, the J gene TRBJ1-3; D is unclear. The CDR3 loop spans 16 amino acids. CDR1 and CDR2 (germline): ENHRY, SYGVKD. V was pared by 4 bases and J by 7 bases, with 20 bases between.

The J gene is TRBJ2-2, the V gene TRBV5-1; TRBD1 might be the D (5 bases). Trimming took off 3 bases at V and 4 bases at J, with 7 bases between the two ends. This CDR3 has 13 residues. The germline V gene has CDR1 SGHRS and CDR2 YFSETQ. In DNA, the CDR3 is TGCGCCAGCAGCTGGGGCATCACCGGGGAGCTGTTTTTT. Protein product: CASSWGITGELFF. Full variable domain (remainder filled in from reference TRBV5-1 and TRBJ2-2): KAGVTQTPRYLIKTRGQQVTLSCSPISGHRSVSWYQQTPGQGLQFLFEYFSETQRNKGNFPGRFSGRQFSNSRSEMNVSTLELGDSALYLCASSWGITGELFFGEGSRLTVL.

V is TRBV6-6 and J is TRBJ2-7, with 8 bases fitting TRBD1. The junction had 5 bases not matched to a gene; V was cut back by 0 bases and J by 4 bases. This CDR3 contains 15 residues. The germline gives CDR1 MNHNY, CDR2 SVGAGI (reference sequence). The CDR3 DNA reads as TGTGCCAGCAGTTACTCGATCAGGGGGCAGTACGAGCAGTACTTC. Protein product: CASSYSIRGQYEQYF.

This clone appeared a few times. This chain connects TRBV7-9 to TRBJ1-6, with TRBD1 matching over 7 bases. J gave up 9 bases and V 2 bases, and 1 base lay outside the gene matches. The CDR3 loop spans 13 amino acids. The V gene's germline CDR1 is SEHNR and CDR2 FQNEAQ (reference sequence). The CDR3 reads CASSLKGASPLHF. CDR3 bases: TGTGCCAGCAGCTTAAAGGGGGCTTCACCCCTCCACTTT.

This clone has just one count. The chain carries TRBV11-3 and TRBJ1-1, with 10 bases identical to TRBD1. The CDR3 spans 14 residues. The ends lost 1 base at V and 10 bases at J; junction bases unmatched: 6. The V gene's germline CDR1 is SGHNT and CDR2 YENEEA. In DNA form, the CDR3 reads TGTGCCAGCAGCTTAGGGGGACAGGGGATCGGAGCTTTCTTT. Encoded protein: CASSLGGQGIGAFF.

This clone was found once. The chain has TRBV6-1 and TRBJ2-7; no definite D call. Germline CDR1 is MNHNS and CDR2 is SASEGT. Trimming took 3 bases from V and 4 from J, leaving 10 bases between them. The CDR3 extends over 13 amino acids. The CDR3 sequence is CASSEGRRYEQYF. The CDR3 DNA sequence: TGTGCCAGCAGTGAGGGCAGGCGATACGAGCAGTACTTC.

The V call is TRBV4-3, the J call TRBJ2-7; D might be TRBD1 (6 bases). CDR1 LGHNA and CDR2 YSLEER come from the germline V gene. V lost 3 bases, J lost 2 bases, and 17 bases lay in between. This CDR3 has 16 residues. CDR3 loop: CASSQGADSFAYEQYF. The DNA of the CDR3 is TGCGCCAGCAGCCAGGGGGCTGACAGTTTTGCCTACGAGCAGTACTTC.

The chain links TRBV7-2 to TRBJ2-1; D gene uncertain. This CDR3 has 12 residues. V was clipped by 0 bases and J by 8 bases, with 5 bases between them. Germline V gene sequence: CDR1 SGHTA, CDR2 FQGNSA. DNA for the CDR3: TGTGCCAGCAGCTTAGCCCCCTATGAGCAGTTCTTC. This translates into CASSLAPYEQFF.

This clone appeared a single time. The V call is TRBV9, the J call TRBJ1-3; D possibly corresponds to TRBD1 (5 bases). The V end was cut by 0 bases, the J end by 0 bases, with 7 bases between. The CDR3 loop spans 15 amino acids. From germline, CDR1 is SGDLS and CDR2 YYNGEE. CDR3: CASSVAGNSGNTIYF. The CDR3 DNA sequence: TGTGCCAGCAGCGTAGCAGGGAACTCTGGAAACACCATATATTTT.

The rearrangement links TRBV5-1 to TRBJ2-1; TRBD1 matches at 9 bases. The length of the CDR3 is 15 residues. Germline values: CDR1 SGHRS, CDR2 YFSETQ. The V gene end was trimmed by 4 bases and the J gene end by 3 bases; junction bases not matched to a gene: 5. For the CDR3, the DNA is TGCGCCAGCAGCGCCGGACAGGGGAGCTACAATGAGCAGTTCTTC. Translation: CASSAGQGSYNEQFF.

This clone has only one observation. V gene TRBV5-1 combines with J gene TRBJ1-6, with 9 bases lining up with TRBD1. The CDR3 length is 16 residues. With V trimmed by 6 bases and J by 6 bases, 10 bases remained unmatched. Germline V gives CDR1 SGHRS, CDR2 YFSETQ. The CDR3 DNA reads TGCGCCAGCATGCCTCAGCCGGGACAGGGTAATTCACCCCTCCACTTT. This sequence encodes CASMPQPGQGNSPLHF. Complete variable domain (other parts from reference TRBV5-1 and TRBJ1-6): KAGVTQTPRYLIKTRGQQVTLSCSPISGHRSVSWYQQTPGQGLQFLFEYFSETQRNKGNFPGRFSGRQFSNSRSEMNVSTLELGDSALYLCASMPQPGQGNSPLHFGNGTRLTVT.

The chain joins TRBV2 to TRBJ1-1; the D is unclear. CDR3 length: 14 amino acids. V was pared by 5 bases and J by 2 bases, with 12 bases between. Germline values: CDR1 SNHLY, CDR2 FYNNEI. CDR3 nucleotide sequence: TGTGCCAGCAGTTCTGCCCCGGTTAACACTGAAGCTTTCTTT. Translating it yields CASSSAPVNTEAFF.

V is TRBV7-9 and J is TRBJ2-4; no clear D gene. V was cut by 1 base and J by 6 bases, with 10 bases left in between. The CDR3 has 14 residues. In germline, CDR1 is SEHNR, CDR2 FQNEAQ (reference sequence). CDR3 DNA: TGTGCCAGCAGCTTAGGGGCAGGAATAAACATTCAGTACTTC. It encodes CASSLGAGINIQYF.

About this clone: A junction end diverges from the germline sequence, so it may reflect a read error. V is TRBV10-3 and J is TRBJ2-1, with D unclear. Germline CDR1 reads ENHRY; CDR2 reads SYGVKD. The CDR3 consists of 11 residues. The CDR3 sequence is CGTAGDNEQFF. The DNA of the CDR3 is TGCGGCACGGCAGGCGATAATGAGCAGTTCTTC.